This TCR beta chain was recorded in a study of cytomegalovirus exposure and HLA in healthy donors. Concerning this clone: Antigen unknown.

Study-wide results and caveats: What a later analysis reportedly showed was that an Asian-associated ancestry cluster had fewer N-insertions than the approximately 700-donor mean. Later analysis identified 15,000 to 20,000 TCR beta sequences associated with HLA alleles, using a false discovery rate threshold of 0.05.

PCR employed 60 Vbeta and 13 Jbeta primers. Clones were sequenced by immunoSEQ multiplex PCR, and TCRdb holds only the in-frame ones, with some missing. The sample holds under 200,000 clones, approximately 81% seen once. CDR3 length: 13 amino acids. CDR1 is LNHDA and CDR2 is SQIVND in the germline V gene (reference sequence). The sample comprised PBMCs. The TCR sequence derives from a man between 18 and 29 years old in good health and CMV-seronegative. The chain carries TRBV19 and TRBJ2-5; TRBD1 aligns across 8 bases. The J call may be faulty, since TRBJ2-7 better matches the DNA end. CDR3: CASSTQGAYEQYF. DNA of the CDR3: TGTGCCAGTAGTACACAGGGGGCCTACGAGCAGTACTTC.